The 15 T cell receptor beta chains reported below all come from one sample, sequenced in a study of blood T cell repertoires in COVID-19. The assay was immunoSEQ multiplex PCR, and TCRdb's table has in-frame clones only and misses some. The data hold 340,000 or so clones, with around four fifths observed a single time. The source material was peripheral blood. The receptors here all came from a man aged 30-40 years with active or convalescent COVID-19.

The chain couples TRBV6-5 to TRBJ1-5; TRBD1 agrees at 7 bases. The V and J ends lost 5 bases and 5 bases, in that order; junction bases with no gene match: 3. Germline V gene lookup returns CDR1 MNHEY and CDR2 SVGAGI. The CDR3 is made up of 13 amino acids. CDR3 amino acids: CASSNRGYQPQHF. DNA of the CDR3: TGTGCCAGCAGTAACAGGGGCTATCAGCCCCAGCATTTT.

CDR3 coding DNA: TGTGCTAGTGGTTTGGTCTTCTCCGCGGACAGCCGCTACACCTTC. This gives the protein CASGLVFSADSRYTF. The chain couples TRBV12-5 to TRBJ1-2, with D possibly TRBD1 on 6 matching bases. Trimming removed 0 bases from V and 9 bases from J, with 17 bases in between. CDR3 length equals 15 residues. Germline loops: CDR1 LGHNT, CDR2 FRNRAP.

V and J are TRBV3-1 (or the pseudogene TRBV3-2) and TRBJ1-2, with TRBD1 matching over 7 bases. The CDR3 contains 16 residues. Germline CDR1 reads LGHDT; CDR2 reads YNNKEL (reference sequence). After removal of 0 bases from V and 6 bases from J, the junction contained 10 bases not matched to a gene. The DNA for the CDR3 is TGTGCCAGCAGCCAAGAGCCCCAGGGGGTGTGGGATGGCTACACCTTC. Residues: CASSQEPQGVWDGYTF.

V gene TRBV30 combines with J gene TRBJ1-2, with a tentative D call TRBD1 (5 bases). The germline V and J ends were trimmed by 5 bases and 4 bases, with 11 bases remaining between them. There are 12 residues in the CDR3. CDR1 and CDR2 (germline): GTSNPN, SVGIG (reference sequence). The CDR3 nucleotides are TGTGCCTGGGATGAAAGGGGCTATGGCTACACCTTC. Its translation: CAWDERGYGYTF.

This clone showed up many times. This chain connects TRBV11-3 to TRBJ2-3, with D possibly matching TRBD1 (5 bases). CDR1 and CDR2 from the germline V gene are SGHNT and YENEEA. The CDR3 extends over 14 amino acids. Trimming took 0 bases from V and 4 from J, leaving 8 bases between them. The CDR3 sequence is CASSLETGSDTQYF. DNA for the CDR3: TGTGCCAGCAGCTTAGAAACAGGTTCAGATACGCAGTATTTT.

The V and J genes are TRBV7-6 and TRBJ1-6; maybe TRBD1 (6 bases). The CDR3 length is 15 residues. The germline V and J ends were trimmed by 1 base and 9 bases, with 13 bases remaining between them. Per the germline V gene, CDR1 is SGHVS and CDR2 is FNYEAQ. The CDR3 loop reads CASSLGSGESSPLHF. For the CDR3, the DNA is TGTGCCAGCAGCTTAGGGTCAGGGGAGAGTTCACCCCTCCACTTT.

The J gene is TRBJ2-3, the V gene TRBV11-3; the D gene is possibly TRBD1 (6 bases). The CDR3 extends over 17 amino acids. CDR1 and CDR2 (germline): SGHNT, YENEEA. Trimming stripped 0 bases from V and 5 bases from J, with 18 bases between. For the CDR3, the DNA is TGTGCCAGCAGCTTAGACCGAATCGGGACACGACAAGATACGCAGTATTTT. As protein: CASSLDRIGTRQDTQYF.

The chain combines TRBV5-4 with TRBJ1-6; D is ambiguous. V lost 5 bases, J lost 4 bases, and 13 bases lay in between. This CDR3 has 15 amino acids. Germline-derived CDR1 and CDR2 are SGHNT and YYREEE (reference sequence). The chain's CDR3 is CASSLEGRYNSPLHF. CDR3 bases: TGTGCCAGCAGTCTTGAGGGTCGTTATAATTCACCCCTCCACTTT.

This clone was seen a few times. The chain uses TRBV21-1 and TRBJ2-7; the table names TRBD1, a call not compared with the DNA. TRBV21-1 is a known pseudogene. This CDR3 has 15 residues. This CDR3 reads CASSPVGHFSYEQYF. CDR3 nucleotides: TGTGCCAGCAGCCCCGTTGGACATTTTTCCTACGAGCAGTACTTC.

The chain combines TRBV24-1 with TRBJ1-6, with 7 bases that match TRBD1. Germline CDR1 KGHDR, CDR2 SFDVKD. After removal of 3 bases from V and 10 bases from J, the junction contained 11 bases not matched to a gene. CDR3 length: 16 residues. DNA of the CDR3: TGTGCCACCAGTGATCGCCGACAGGGACGCGAGTCACCCCTCCACTTT. Protein: CATSDRRQGRESPLHF.

The chain recombines TRBV6-6 with TRBJ2-1; TRBD1 matches 7 bases. V lost 6 bases, J lost 5 bases, and 10 bases stayed unmatched. The CDR3 extends over 15 amino acids. Germline values: CDR1 MNHNY, CDR2 SVGAGI (reference sequence). For the CDR3, the DNA is TGTGCCAGCAGCTTCTTACTCACAGGGGACAATGAGCAGTTCTTC. Protein sequence: CASSFLLTGDNEQFF.

The gene calls are TRBV15 and TRBJ1-4; no definite D call. CDR1 and CDR2 from the germline V gene are LNHNV and YYDKDF (reference sequence). With 0 bases removed from V and 10 bases from J, the gap between germline ends came to 12 bases. The CDR3 runs 14 residues. The CDR3 bases are TGTGCCACCAGCAGAGATCCTGGACTTGGAAAACTGTTTTTT. Translated: CATSRDPGLGKLFF. The full variable domain, in which reference TRBV15 and TRBJ1-4 provide the parts outside the CDR3, is DAMVIQNPRYQVTQFGKPVTLSCSQTLNHNVMYWYQQKSSQAPKLLFHYYDKDFNNEADTPDNFQSRRPNTSFCFLDIRSPGLGDTAMYLCATSRDPGLGKLFFGSGTQLSVL.

The chain employs TRBV19 and TRBJ1-5; unclear D gene. The length of the CDR3 is 13 residues. Per the germline V gene, CDR1 is LNHDA and CDR2 is SQIVND (reference sequence). Trimming removed 8 bases from V and 7 bases from J, with 15 bases in between. The CDR3 DNA sequence: TGTGCCAGTGTCCGGGATCAAGGGCAGCCCCAGCATTTT. Translating gives CASVRDQGQPQHF.

The gene calls are TRBV7-8 and TRBJ1-5; D is uncertain. Trimming removed 0 bases at V and 2 bases at J, with 8 bases between. Germline CDR1 reads SGHVS; CDR2 reads FQNEAQ. There are 15 residues in the CDR3. CDR3 nucleotide sequence: TGTGCCAGCAGCTTAGCACAGCGGCGCAATCAGCCCCAGCATTTT. Translation: CASSLAQRRNQPQHF.

The genes are TRBV28 and TRBJ2-7, with TRBD1 matching over 7 bases. The CDR3 extends over 16 amino acids. Germline-derived CDR1 and CDR2 are MDHEN and SYDVKM. The CDR3 DNA reads as TGTGCGACCGGGACAGTCCACACTTTCCCTTCCTACGAGCAGTACTTC. Protein sequence: CATGTVHTFPSYEQYF.